The 3 T cell receptor beta chains below all came from one sample that was sequenced in a study of shared clonotypes between healthy human individuals. Naive CD8 cells were CD45RO-negative, positively selected for CCR7, excluding terminally differentiated effector memory CD45RA+ cells. Profiled with immunoSEQ multiplex PCR; TCRdb holds only in-frame clones, not every one. The sample contains about 2.2 million clones, about 93% of which appear only once. The material sequenced was naive CD8+ T cells from PBMCs. The receptors derive from a man younger than 35 in good health. Some clones in this sample may be carry-over from other donors' samples.

The gene calls are TRBV9 and TRBJ2-1; 8 bases map to TRBD1. The CDR3 extends over 14 amino acids. The V gene end was trimmed by 4 bases and the J gene end by 6 bases; junction bases not matched to a gene: 6. Germline V gene data show CDR1 as SGDLS and CDR2 as YYNGEE. CDR3 sequence reads: CASSSDRGGNEQFF. CDR3 coding DNA: TGTGCCAGCAGCTCCGACAGGGGTGGCAATGAGCAGTTCTTC.

J is TRBJ2-7 and V is TRBV28; no firm D call. The CDR3 length is 14 residues. V lost 5 bases, J lost 2 bases, and 13 bases lay in between. Germline-derived CDR1 and CDR2 are MDHEN and SYDVKM. The CDR3 nucleotides read TGTGCCAGCAGTCCAAAGACCGTAGCCTACGAGCAGTACTTC. This codes for CASSPKTVAYEQYF.

The rearrangement links TRBV27 to TRBJ2-7; 10 bases map to TRBD1. V dropped 6 bases and J dropped 5; count of bases not matched to a gene: 10. Germline V lookup: CDR1 MNHEY, CDR2 SMNVEV (reference sequence). This CDR3 has 15 residues. DNA for the CDR3: TGTGCCAGCAGCACTGACAGGGGGCATAGACACGAGCAGTACTTC. It translates to CASSTDRGHRHEQYF.